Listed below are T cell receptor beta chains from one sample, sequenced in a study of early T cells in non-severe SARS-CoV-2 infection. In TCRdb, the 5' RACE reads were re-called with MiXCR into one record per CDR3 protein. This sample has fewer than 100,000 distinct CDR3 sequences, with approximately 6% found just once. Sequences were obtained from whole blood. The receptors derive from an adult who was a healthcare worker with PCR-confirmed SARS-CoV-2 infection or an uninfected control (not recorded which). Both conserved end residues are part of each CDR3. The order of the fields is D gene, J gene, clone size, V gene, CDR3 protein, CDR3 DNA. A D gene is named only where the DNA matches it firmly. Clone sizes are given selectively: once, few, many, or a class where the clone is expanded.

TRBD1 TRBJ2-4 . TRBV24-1 CATSDLHWTGYAKNIQYF TGTGCCACCAGTGATTTGCACTGGACAGGTTACGCCAAAAACATTCAGTACTTC
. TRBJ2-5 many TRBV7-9 CASSSWTDVETQYF TGTGCCAGCAGCTCCTGGACAGATGTAGAGACCCAGTACTTC
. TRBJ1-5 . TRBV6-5 CASSYGGPGQPQHF TGTGCCAGCAGTTACGGGGGGCCCGGTCAGCCCCAGCATTTT
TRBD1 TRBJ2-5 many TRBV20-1 CSAPEGARETQYF TGCAGTGCTCCCGAGGGGGCTCGTGAGACCCAGTACTTC
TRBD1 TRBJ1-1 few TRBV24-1 CATADRAPLTDTEAFF TGTGCCACCGCGGACAGGGCCCCTTTAACGGACACTGAAGCTTTCTTT
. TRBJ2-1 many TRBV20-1 CSAQRGGDEQFF TGCAGTGCTCAGAGGGGGGGTGATGAGCAGTTCTTC
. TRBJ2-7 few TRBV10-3 CAISERLQGYEQYF TGTGCCATCAGTGAGCGTCTACAGGGCTACGAGCAGTACTTC
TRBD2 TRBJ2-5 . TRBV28 CASSSLAGGGETQYF TGTGCCAGCAGTTCCCTAGCGGGGGGCGGAGAGACCCAGTACTTC
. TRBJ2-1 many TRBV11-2 CASSTLTASYEQFF TGTGCCAGCAGCACACTGACAGCTAGCTATGAGCAGTTCTTC
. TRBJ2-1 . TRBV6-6 CASSYTRVTSYNEQFF TGTGCCAGCAGTTACACGCGGGTCACCTCCTACAATGAGCAGTTCTTC
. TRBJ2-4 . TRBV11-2 CASSLTRAKNIQYF TGTGCCAGCAGCTTAACCAGGGCCAAAAACATTCAGTACTTC
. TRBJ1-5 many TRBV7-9 CASSSRNSNQPQHF TGTGCCAGCAGCTCTCGAAATAGCAATCAGCCCCAGCATTTT
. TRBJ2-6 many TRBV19 CASTLDPGSGANVLTF TGTGCCAGTACCTTAGACCCCGGGTCTGGGGCCAACGTCCTGACTTTC
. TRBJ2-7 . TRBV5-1 CASSLGGRQYEQYF TGCGCCAGCAGCTTGGGGGGACGACAATACGAGCAGTACTTC
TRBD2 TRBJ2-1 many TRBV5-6 CASSSWEGMSRHHEQFF TGTGCCAGCAGCTCTTGGGAGGGTATGAGCCGCCATCATGAGCAGTTCTTC
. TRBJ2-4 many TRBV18 CASSPRGVAKNIQYF TGTGCCAGCTCACCTAGGGGGGTAGCCAAAAACATTCAGTACTTC
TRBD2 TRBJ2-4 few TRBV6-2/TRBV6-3 CASSKERERSKNIQYF TGTGCCAGCAGTAAAGAGCGGGAGCGGTCCAAAAACATTCAGTACTTC
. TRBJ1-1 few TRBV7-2 CASTKRVISNTEAFF TGTGCCAGCACCAAAAGGGTCATATCGAACACTGAAGCTTTCTTT
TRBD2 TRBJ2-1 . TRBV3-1 CASSQDLAGGPGNNEQFF TGTGCCAGCAGCCAAGATTTAGCGGGGGGGCCTGGGAACAATGAGCAGTTCTTC
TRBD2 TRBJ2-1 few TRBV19 CASRAAGGPVGEQFF TGTGCCAGTAGGGCAGCGGGAGGGCCGGTGGGAGAGCAGTTCTTC
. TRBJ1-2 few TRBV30 CAWSVRRRNYGYTF TGTGCCTGGAGTGTACGTCGCAGGAACTATGGCTACACCTTC
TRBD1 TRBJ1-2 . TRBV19 CASSGQGAFLGYTF TGTGCCAGTAGCGGACAGGGGGCGTTCCTTGGCTACACCTTC
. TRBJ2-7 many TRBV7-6 CASSLAIGDGHEQYF TGTGCCAGCAGCTTAGCAATAGGGGACGGCCACGAGCAGTACTTC
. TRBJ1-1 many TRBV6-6 CASSSQVGNTEAFF TGTGCCAGCAGTTCGCAAGTAGGGAACACTGAAGCTTTCTTT
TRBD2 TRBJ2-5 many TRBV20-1 CSARSGGGADETQYF TGCAGTGCTAGGAGTGGCGGGGGGGCCGACGAGACCCAGTACTTC
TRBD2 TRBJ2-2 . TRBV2 CASSDVSGSTGELFF TGTGCCAGCAGTGACGTTAGCGGGAGCACCGGGGAGCTGTTTTTT
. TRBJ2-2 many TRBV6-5 CASNPLGGRPGELFF TGTGCCAGCAATCCTTTAGGTGGGAGACCGGGGGAGCTGTTTTTT
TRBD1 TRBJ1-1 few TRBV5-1 CASSYTTGVNTEAFF TGCGCCAGCAGCTATACGACAGGGGTGAACACTGAAGCTTTCTTT
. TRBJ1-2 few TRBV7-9 CASSLASITDNYGYTF TGTGCCAGCAGCTTAGCCAGCATCACGGACAACTATGGCTACACCTTC
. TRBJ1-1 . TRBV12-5 CASGNPSQGRAFF TGTGCTAGTGGTAACCCATCGCAGGGACGAGCTTTCTTT
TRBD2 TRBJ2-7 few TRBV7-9 CASSPGGGAYEQYF TGTGCCAGCAGCCCCGGGGGGGGTGCCTACGAGCAGTACTTC
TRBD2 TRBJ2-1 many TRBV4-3 CASSQVGGTYNEQFF TGCGCCAGCAGCCAAGTGGGGGGGACTTACAATGAGCAGTTCTTC
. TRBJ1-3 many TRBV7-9 CASSLAGPLSGNTIYF TGTGCCAGCAGCTTAGCAGGGCCCTTGAGCGGAAACACCATATATTTT
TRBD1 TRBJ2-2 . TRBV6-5 CASSYSQGAGELFF TGTGCCAGCAGTTACTCCCAGGGGGCCGGGGAGCTGTTTTTT
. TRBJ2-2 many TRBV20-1 CSARGGGGGTGELFF TGCAGTGCTAGGGGAGGAGGGGGTGGTACCGGGGAGCTGTTTTTT
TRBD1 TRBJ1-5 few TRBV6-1 CASRYAGGHNQPQHF TGTGCCAGCAGGTATGCAGGGGGTCACAATCAGCCCCAGCATTTT
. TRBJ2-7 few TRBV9 CASSVTGPGGGGEQYF TGTGCCAGCAGCGTCACGGGCCCTGGAGGAGGGGGCGAGCAGTACTTC
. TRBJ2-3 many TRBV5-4 CASSLETNEDTQYF TGTGCCAGCAGCTTGGAAACTAACGAAGATACGCAGTATTTT
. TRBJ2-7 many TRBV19 CATTGAVAYEQYF TGTGCCACCACGGGGGCTGTAGCCTACGAGCAGTACTTC
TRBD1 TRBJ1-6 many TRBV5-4 CASSIRDRDRSPLHF TGTGCCAGCAGCATCAGGGACAGGGATCGTTCACCCCTCCACTTT
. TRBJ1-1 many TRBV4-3 CASSQVWENTEAFF TGCGCCAGCAGCCAAGTCTGGGAGAACACTGAAGCTTTCTTT
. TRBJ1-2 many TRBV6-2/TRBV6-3 CASSPSEGYGYTF TGTGCCAGCAGCCCATCGGAGGGCTATGGCTACACCTTC
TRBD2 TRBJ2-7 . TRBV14 CASSNTGTSYEQYF TGTGCCAGCAGTAATACCGGGACTAGCTACGAGCAGTACTTC
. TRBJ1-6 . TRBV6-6 CASSYSQGGSPLHF TGTGCCAGCAGTTACTCCCAGGGTGGTTCACCCCTCCACTTT
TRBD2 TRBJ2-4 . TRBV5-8 CASSPSGGALPKNIQYF TGTGCCAGCAGCCCTAGCGGGGGGGCTCTTCCCAAAAACATTCAGTACTTC
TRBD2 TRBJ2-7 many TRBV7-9 CASSPYFGLDPHEQYF TGTGCCAGCAGCCCTTATTTTGGACTAGACCCCCACGAGCAGTACTTC
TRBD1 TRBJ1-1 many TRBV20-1 CSAWTGDTEAFF TGCAGTGCTTGGACAGGGGACACTGAAGCTTTCTTT
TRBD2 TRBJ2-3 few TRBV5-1 CASSSSGSGTDTQYF TGCGCCAGCAGCTCTAGCGGGAGTGGGACAGATACGCAGTATTTT
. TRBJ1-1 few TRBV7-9 CASSPSLNTEAFF TGTGCCAGCAGCCCGAGCTTGAACACTGAAGCTTTCTTT
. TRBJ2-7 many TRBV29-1 CSVVQGSAYEQYF TGCAGCGTTGTACAGGGTAGCGCCTACGAGCAGTACTTC
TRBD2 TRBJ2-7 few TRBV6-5 CASRRTSGAYEQYF TGTGCCAGCAGAAGGACTAGCGGGGCCTACGAGCAGTACTTC
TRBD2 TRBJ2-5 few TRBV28 CASSLDYSGGGETQYF TGTGCCAGCAGTTTGGACTATAGCGGGGGCGGAGAGACCCAGTACTTC
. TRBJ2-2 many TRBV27 CASSVSQGGAQDTGELFF TGTGCCAGCAGTGTATCGCAGGGCGGGGCGCAGGACACCGGGGAGCTGTTTTTT
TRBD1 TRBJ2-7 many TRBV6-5 CASSYMGQGVRAEQYF TGTGCCAGCAGTTATATGGGACAGGGGGTACGGGCCGAGCAGTACTTC
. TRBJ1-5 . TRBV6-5 CASGKRNQPQHF TGTGCCAGCGGTAAAAGAAATCAGCCCCAGCATTTT